The 21 T cell receptor beta chains below were found in one sample sequenced in a study of control samples from healthy donors and cancer patients. Measured with immunoSEQ multiplex PCR; TCRdb has only the in-frame clones, and not every one. The sample yields approximately 170,000 clones, about nine tenths seen once. Material for sequencing was blood. The source of these receptors is a woman in her 30s in good health.

The chain recombines TRBV5-8 with TRBJ2-7; 7 bases are a match to TRBD1. The CDR3 is 15 amino acids. V lost 3 bases, J lost 1 base, and 7 bases stayed unmatched. Germline CDR1 and CDR2: SGHTS and YDEGEE. The CDR3, as DNA: TGTGCCAGCAGCTCCCCCCACAGGGGATCCTACGAGCAGTACTTC. As protein: CASSSPHRGSYEQYF.

This clone turned up a few times. V is TRBV3-1 (or the pseudogene TRBV3-2) and J is TRBJ1-5; TRBD1 matches at 8 bases. The trim removed 3 bases at V and 2 bases at J, leaving 3 bases unmatched. Per germline, CDR1 LGHDT and CDR2 YNNKEL (reference sequence). The length of the CDR3 is 15 residues. The CDR3 DNA sequence: TGTGCCAGCAGCCATGGACAGGGAGGCAATCAGCCCCAGCATTTT. This gives the protein CASSHGQGGNQPQHF.

The chain couples TRBV23-1 to TRBJ1-3; D unresolved. TRBV23-1 belongs to the ORF category, with a function that is uncertain. The CDR3 is made up of 12 amino acids. V shed 6 bases and J shed 0 bases, with 3 bases lying between them. The CDR3 DNA is TGCGCCAGCAGATACTCTGGAAACACCATATATTTT. Amino acids: CASRYSGNTIYF.

The gene calls are TRBV4-2 and TRBJ1-3; D is ambiguous. The V end lost 0 bases, the J end lost 0 bases, and 9 bases lay between the germline ends. The V gene's germline CDR1 is LGHNA and CDR2 YNFKEQ. The CDR3 length is 16 residues. CDR3 nucleotide sequence: TGTGCCAGCAGCCAAGATCGCCGTTCCTCTGGAAACACCATATATTTT. It encodes CASSQDRRSSGNTIYF.

The rearrangement uses TRBV30 and TRBJ1-1; D gene ambiguous. The germline V gene has CDR1 GTSNPN and CDR2 SVGIG (reference sequence). This CDR3 is 13 amino acids long. Between the trimmed V and J ends, which lost 1 base and 0 bases, there was a span of 6 bases. Here the CDR3 DNA reads TGTGCCTGGAGTGGCGACCTGAACACTGAAGCTTTCTTT. Residues: CAWSGDLNTEAFF.

Notes on this clone: Other DNA sequences of this sample code for an identical CDR3. Here the CDR3 reads CASSIGGVGTDTQYF. CDR3 DNA: TGTGCCAGTAGTATCGGGGGGGTCGGCACAGATACGCAGTATTTT. V is TRBV19 and J is TRBJ2-3; TRBD2 aligns across 8 bases. The CDR3 contains 15 residues. Looked up from germline, CDR1 is LNHDA and CDR2 is SQIVND (reference sequence). Losses at the gene ends were 3 bases for V and 1 base for J; bases not matched to a gene: 3. The entire variable domain, with the rest obtained from reference TRBV19 and TRBJ2-3, is as follows: DGGITQSPKYLFRKEGQNVTLSCEQNLNHDAMYWYRQDPGQGLRLIYYSQIVNDFQKGDIAEGYSVSREKKESFPLTVTSAQKNPTAFYLCASSIGGVGTDTQYFGPGTRLTVL.

The chain joins TRBV7-3 to TRBJ2-5, with 9 bases identical to TRBD2. From germline, CDR1 is SGHTA and CDR2 FQGTGA. The V gene end was trimmed by 6 bases and the J gene end by 1 base; junction bases not matched to a gene: 3. The CDR3 loop spans 14 amino acids. In DNA form, the CDR3 reads TGTGCCAGCAGTCCGACTAGCGGCCAAGAGACCCAGTACTTC. It encodes CASSPTSGQETQYF.

V usage is TRBV11-2 and J usage is TRBJ2-7, with 8 bases aligning to TRBD1. Per the germline V gene, CDR1 is SGHAT and CDR2 is FQNNGV. The ends lost 0 bases at V and 4 bases at J; junction bases unmatched: 2. CDR3 length equals 14 residues. The CDR3 region is CASSLEGTGYEQYF. CDR3 coding DNA: TGTGCCAGCAGCTTAGAAGGGACAGGATACGAGCAGTACTTC. Variable domain in full (rest from reference TRBV11-2 and TRBJ2-7): EAGVAQSPRYKIIEKRQSVAFWCNPISGHATLYWYQQILGQGPKLLIQFQNNGVVDDSQLPKDRFSAERLKGVDSTLKIQPAKLEDSAVYLCASSLEGTGYEQYFGPGTRLTVT.

This chain connects TRBV18 to TRBJ2-7; weak D call: TRBD1 (5 bases). V was shortened by 3 bases and J by 1 base, with 7 bases between the two germline ends. This CDR3 is 13 amino acids long. Looked up from germline, CDR1 is KGHSH and CDR2 is LQKENI. The CDR3: CASSPDRSYEQYF. CDR3 sequence (DNA): TGTGCCAGCTCACCCGACAGATCCTACGAGCAGTACTTC. Combining the CDR3 with reference TRBV18 and TRBJ2-7 gives the whole variable domain NAGVMQNPRHLVRRRGQEARLRCSPMKGHSHVYWYRQLPEEGLKFMVYLQKENIIDESGMPKERFSAEFPKEGPSILRIQQVVRGDSAAYFCASSPDRSYEQYFGPGTRLTVT.

The genes are TRBV18 and TRBJ1-5, with TRBD1 matching 7 bases. CDR1 and CDR2 (germline): KGHSH, LQKENI. The J segment lost 6 bases and the V segment lost 3 bases, leaving 2 bases of the junction unmatched. This CDR3 is built from 13 residues. The CDR3 sequence is CASSPEGAQPQHF. The CDR3 DNA reads TGTGCCAGCTCACCTGAGGGGGCTCAGCCCCAGCATTTT.

The rearrangement joins TRBV18 to TRBJ2-7, with 8 bases that match TRBD1. The CDR3 sequence is 15 residues long. V gave up 0 bases and J gave up 0 bases; unmatched junction bases: 1. The germline V gene encodes CDR1 KGHSH and CDR2 LQKENI. CDR3 region: CASSPPTGDSYEQYF. The CDR3 nucleotides are TGTGCCAGCTCACCACCGACAGGGGACTCCTACGAGCAGTACTTC.

The DNA of the CDR3 is TGTGCCAGCAGTGAACTAGCGTACAATGAGCAGTTCTTC. Translated: CASSELAYNEQFF. This rearrangement joins TRBV2 to TRBJ2-1, with a tentative D call TRBD2 (6 bases). Germline loops: CDR1 SNHLY, CDR2 FYNNEI. The CDR3 consists of 13 residues. V lost 2 bases to trimming and J lost 4 bases, with 6 bases between them.

The chain has TRBV3-1 (or the pseudogene TRBV3-2) and TRBJ1-5, with D maybe TRBD1 (6 bases). V shed 2 bases and J shed 7 bases, with 9 bases lying between them. Germline CDR1 LGHDT, CDR2 YNNKEL (reference sequence). The CDR3 runs 13 residues. The CDR3 DNA follows: TGTGCCAGCAGCCAAACAGGGCTACAGCCCCAGCATTTT. Its translation: CASSQTGLQPQHF.

V and J are TRBV28 and TRBJ1-5; D gene unclear. The V gene's germline CDR1 is MDHEN and CDR2 SYDVKM. There are 14 residues in the CDR3. Trimming stripped 5 bases from V and 4 bases from J, with 12 bases between. CDR3 region: CASSPEAFNQPQHF. The CDR3 DNA follows: TGTGCCAGCAGTCCAGAGGCCTTTAATCAGCCCCAGCATTTT.

This chain connects TRBV7-2 to TRBJ1-5; D remains unclear. Trimming took 2 bases from V and 0 from J, leaving 2 bases between them. The CDR3 runs 13 residues. CDR1 SGHTA and CDR2 FQGNSA come from the germline V gene. In nucleotides, the CDR3 is TGTGCCAGCAGCTTAAATAGCAATCAGCCCCAGCATTTT. Encoded protein: CASSLNSNQPQHF.

This clone has only a few counts. This chain uses TRBV4-1 with TRBJ2-1; no reliable D call. Germline loops: CDR1 MGHRA, CDR2 YSYEKL. V gave up 1 base and J gave up 5 bases, with 12 bases separating them. This CDR3 region has 15 residues. The CDR3 sequence is CASSQVNWNHNEQFF. CDR3 bases: TGCGCCAGCAGCCAAGTTAACTGGAACCACAATGAGCAGTTCTTC.

With regard to this clone: Other DNA variants within this sample encode the same CDR3. This sequence joins TRBV9 and TRBJ1-6, with D maybe TRBD1 (5 bases). V was shortened by 0 bases and J by 7 bases, with 5 bases between the two germline ends. CDR3 length: 13 residues. The germline V gene encodes CDR1 SGDLS and CDR2 YYNGEE. The CDR3: CASSVGGNSPLHF. The DNA of the CDR3 is TGTGCCAGCAGCGTAGGGGGGAATTCACCCCTCCACTTT.

The chain combines TRBV18 with TRBJ2-2, with a possible D match to TRBD1 (6 bases). The CDR3 runs to 17 residues. Trimming removed 4 bases at V and 0 bases at J, with 15 bases between. Germline CDR1 reads KGHSH; CDR2 reads LQKENI. DNA for the CDR3: TGTGCCAGCTCACAATCTCAGGGGTACTCGAACACCGGGGAGCTGTTTTTT. This encodes CASSQSQGYSNTGELFF.

About this clone itself: The sample carries other DNA sequences with the same CDR3. The CDR3 here is CASSYGGAGYGYTF. As DNA, the CDR3 is TGTGCCAGCAGTTACGGGGGCGCAGGCTATGGCTACACCTTC. The chain links TRBV6-5 to TRBJ1-2; the D gene is possibly TRBD1 (6 bases). Germline V lookup: CDR1 MNHEY, CDR2 SVGAGI. V was pared by 2 bases and J by 4 bases, with 11 bases between. The CDR3 consists of 14 residues.

This clone was seen more than once but under ten times. The chain has TRBV7-8 and TRBJ1-5; 8 nucleotides match TRBD1. The CDR3 covers 15 residues. Germline V gene sequence: CDR1 SGHVS, CDR2 FQNEAQ. V trimming: 1 base; J trimming: 5 bases; junction bases outside the gene matches: 4. This CDR3 reads CASSLGRGRDQPQHF. Written as DNA, the CDR3 is TGTGCCAGCAGCTTAGGCAGGGGGCGAGATCAGCCCCAGCATTTT.

This clone was observed a single time. The rearrangement uses TRBV11-2 and TRBJ2-7; D unclear. The CDR3 runs 12 residues. V was clipped by 3 bases and J by 3 bases, with 6 bases between them. From germline, CDR1 is SGHAT and CDR2 FQNNGV. The CDR3, as DNA: TGTGCCAGCAGCTTCAGCGTCTACGAGCAGTACTTC. Encoded protein: CASSFSVYEQYF.